One and the same sample provided the 32 T cell receptor beta chains below, sequenced in a study of monozygotic twins with inflammatory bowel disease. TCRdb re-called the 5' RACE reads, yielding one record per CDR3 amino acid sequence without DNA. This table holds about 160,000 distinct CDR3 sequences. Sequenced sample: blood. Receptors originate from a human donor with ulcerative colitis or Crohn's disease, or a healthy co-twin of an affected twin (not recorded which).

The gene calls are TRBV20-1 and TRBJ2-3; TCRdb's D call of TRBD1 is untestable without DNA. The length of the CDR3 is 15 residues. The V gene's germline CDR1 is DFQATT and CDR2 SNEGSKA (reference sequence). CDR3 sequence: CSARPTGKPTDTQYF.

The V gene is TRBV7-8, the J gene TRBJ1-6. The CDR3 extends over 14 amino acids. In germline, CDR1 is SGHVS, CDR2 FQNEAQ. This CDR3 reads CASLNVGDNSPLHF. Complete variable domain (other parts from reference TRBV7-8 and TRBJ1-6): GAGVSQSPRYKVAKRGQDVALRCDPISGHVSLFWYQQALGQGPEFLTYFQNEAQLDKSGLPSDRFFAERPEGSVSTLKIQRTQQEDSAVYLCASLNVGDNSPLHFGNGTRLTVT.

The J gene is TRBJ1-4, the V gene TRBV18; TCRdb reports TRBD1, a call that lacks DNA to check it against. The CDR3 length is 17 residues. Germline values: CDR1 KGHSH, CDR2 LQKENI. This CDR3 reads CASSPSTDRSTNEKLFF.

V and J are TRBV5-1 and TRBJ2-7; TCRdb proposes TRBD1, but this gene call is untestable without DNA. CDR3 length: 13 residues. Germline CDR1 SGHRS, CDR2 YFSETQ. The CDR3 loop reads CASSLDEGVEQYF.

The chain is built from TRBV3-1 and TRBJ2-7; TCRdb's D call, TRBD2, is unchecked because there is no DNA. The CDR3 consists of 22 residues. Germline values: CDR1 LGHDT, CDR2 YNNKEL (reference sequence). Here the CDR3 reads CASSQDGSVGQSDGRAPYEQYF.

The chain has TRBV6-1 and TRBJ1-2; the D gene TCRdb calls, TRBD1, cannot be checked with no DNA. The germline V gene has CDR1 MNHNS and CDR2 SASEGT. The CDR3 has 15 residues. This CDR3 reads CASSLFTAPAYGCTF.

The chain combines TRBV28 with TRBJ1-1; TCRdb calls TRBD1, which cannot be checked without DNA. The CDR3 consists of 15 residues. Germline V gene sequence: CDR1 MDHEN, CDR2 SYDVKM. The CDR3 spells CASSFPPGENTEAFF.

The rearrangement links TRBV10-3 to TRBJ1-2. CDR1 and CDR2 from the germline V gene are ENHRY and SYGVKD. The CDR3 totals 11 residues. CDR3 in amino acids: CAISEIGGYTF.

This sequence joins TRBV5-1 and TRBJ2-1; there is no DNA to check the TCRdb D call of TRBD2. CDR1 and CDR2 (germline): SGHRS, YFSETQ. The length of the CDR3 is 15 residues. CDR3 sequence: CASSLEVAGGSEQFF.

This chain links TRBV20-1 with TRBJ2-5; TCRdb indicates TRBD1, and absent DNA this call remains unverified. CDR1 DFQATT and CDR2 SNEGSKA come from the germline V gene (reference sequence). The CDR3 runs to 13 residues. The CDR3 protein is CSARGAPQETQYF.

The chain has TRBV20-1 and TRBJ2-1; the D call of TRBD2 rests on TCRdb alone, since no DNA is present to check it. CDR1 and CDR2 (germline): DFQATT, SNEGSKA (reference sequence). The CDR3 spans 14 residues. The chain's CDR3 is CSARRAGGYNEQFF.

The genes are TRBV7-9 and TRBJ1-4; TCRdb proposes TRBD1, but this gene call is untestable without DNA. The CDR3 sequence is 15 residues long. CDR1 is SEHNR, CDR2 FQNEAQ, per germline (reference sequence). The CDR3 protein is CASSSGQGAPEKLFF.

V is TRBV5-1 and J is TRBJ2-3; as DNA is missing, the TRBD1 call by TCRdb cannot be tested. Germline V gives CDR1 SGHRS, CDR2 YFSETQ. There are 17 residues in the CDR3. The CDR3 loop reads CASSYRQGSLSTDTQYF.

CDR3 sequence: CASSTTGGAAYNEQFF. The genes are TRBV28 and TRBJ2-1; TCRdb's assignment of TRBD1 cannot be checked, as there is no DNA. This CDR3 has 16 residues. CDR1 is MDHEN and CDR2 is SYDVKM in the germline V gene.

The gene calls are TRBV12-3 or TRBV12-4 and TRBJ2-2; TCRdb gives TRBD1 as the D gene, but with no DNA this cannot be confirmed. CDR3 length: 15 residues. This chain's CDR3 is CASSEQGGNTGELFF.

CDR3 region: CATSRDLVPAEQYF. This chain connects TRBV15 to TRBJ2-7; the TCRdb D gene call, TRBD1, has no DNA to confirm it. The CDR3 is 14 residues long. Germline V lookup: CDR1 LNHNV, CDR2 YYDKDF (reference sequence).

The genes are TRBV28 and TRBJ2-7; with no DNA, the TCRdb D assignment of TRBD1 cannot be verified. The CDR3 is 18 amino acids. Germline values: CDR1 MDHEN, CDR2 SYDVKM. This CDR3 reads CASSTAFGPGGLMDEQYF. The variable domain in full, completed from reference TRBV28 and TRBJ2-7, reads DVKVTQSSRYLVKRTGEKVFLECVQDMDHENMFWYRQDPGLGLRLIYFSYDVKMKEKGDIPEGYSVSREKKERFSLILESASTNQTSMYLCASSTAFGPGGLMDEQYFGPGTRLTVT.

The chain recombines TRBV6-2 or TRBV6-3 with TRBJ2-2; TCRdb proposes TRBD1, but this gene call is untestable without DNA. The CDR3 is 15 amino acids. In germline, CDR1 is MNHEY, CDR2 SVGEGT. The CDR3: CASNPDWTNTGELFF.

The V gene is TRBV19, the J gene TRBJ2-2; TCRdb returns TRBD1, unconfirmable since there is no DNA. Germline V gene lookup returns CDR1 LNHDA and CDR2 SQIVND (reference sequence). There are 16 residues in the CDR3. The CDR3: CASSIRTGGYTGELFF.

This chain connects TRBV4-2 to TRBJ1-2. This CDR3 has 18 residues. In germline, CDR1 is LGHNA, CDR2 YNFKEQ. CDR3: CASSQASSAGPYYYGYTF.

The J gene is TRBJ1-1, the V gene TRBV4-2; TCRdb designates TRBD1, a call that cannot be tested without DNA. Germline values: CDR1 LGHNA, CDR2 YNFKEQ. The CDR3 contains 15 residues. CDR3 loop: CASSQDPGGNTEAFF.

The rearrangement uses TRBV20-1 and TRBJ1-6; TCRdb's assignment of TRBD1 cannot be checked, as there is no DNA. The CDR3 loop spans 14 amino acids. The germline CDR1 and CDR2 sequences are DFQATT and SNEGSKA (reference sequence). This CDR3 reads CSARHRDPNSPLHF.

The CDR3 sequence is CASSFSRGQDTQYF. The rearrangement links TRBV12-3 or TRBV12-4 to TRBJ2-3; as DNA is missing, the TRBD1 call by TCRdb cannot be tested. This CDR3 contains 14 residues.

CDR3 loop: CASSQAGDYGYTF. The chain joins TRBV3-1 to TRBJ1-2; as DNA is missing, the TRBD1 call by TCRdb cannot be tested. Germline lookup yields CDR1 LGHDT and CDR2 YNNKEL (reference sequence). This CDR3 contains 13 residues.

This sequence joins TRBV6-1 and TRBJ1-4; the D call of TRBD1 rests on TCRdb alone, since no DNA is present to check it. The CDR3 is made up of 15 amino acids. Per the germline V gene, CDR1 is MNHNS and CDR2 is SASEGT. Here the CDR3 reads CASSRDGTPYEKLFF.

This rearrangement joins TRBV18 to TRBJ2-7; TCRdb outputs TRBD1, but without DNA this stays unchecked. Germline V CDR1 and CDR2: KGHSH, LQKENI. This CDR3 region has 15 residues. The CDR3 is CASSPQIITGDEQYF.

The rearrangement joins TRBV20-1 to TRBJ2-3; TCRdb outputs TRBD1, but without DNA this stays unchecked. CDR3 size: 15 residues. Germline assignment: CDR1 DFQATT and CDR2 SNEGSKA (reference sequence). CDR3: CSAPVGSGGLGTQYF.

The rearrangement uses TRBV2 and TRBJ1-5. Per germline, CDR1 SNHLY and CDR2 FYNNEI. The CDR3 has 13 amino acids. This CDR3 reads CASTATGNQPQHF.

V gene TRBV20-1 combines with J gene TRBJ1-1; TCRdb proposes TRBD1, but this gene call is untestable without DNA. The germline V gene has CDR1 DFQATT and CDR2 SNEGSKA (reference sequence). The CDR3 consists of 14 residues. CDR3 in amino acids: CSAREGQKNTEAFF.

This chain connects TRBV5-5 to TRBJ1-5; TCRdb gives TRBD1 as the D gene, but with no DNA this cannot be confirmed. The germline gives CDR1 SGHKS, CDR2 YYEKEE (reference sequence). The length of the CDR3 is 15 residues. CDR3 sequence reads: CASSAGTGNDQPQHF.

The J gene is TRBJ2-1, the V gene TRBV6-4; the TRBD1 assignment by TCRdb is unverifiable without DNA. CDR1 and CDR2 (germline): MRHNA, SNTAGT. This CDR3 comprises 15 residues. CDR3 region: CASRRDREPYNEQFF.

V and J are TRBV11-3 and TRBJ2-7; TCRdb lists TRBD1, though no DNA is available to test this call. CDR3 size: 14 residues. Germline V CDR1 and CDR2: SGHNT, YENEEA. This chain's CDR3 is CASSFPGRFYEQYF. Looking up the rest from reference TRBV11-3 and TRBJ2-7 gives the full variable domain: EAGVVQSPRYKIIEKKQPVAFWCNPISGHNTLYWYLQNLGQGPELLIRYENEEAVDDSQLPKDRFSAERLKGVDSTLKIQPAELGDSAVYLCASSFPGRFYEQYFGPGTRLTVT.